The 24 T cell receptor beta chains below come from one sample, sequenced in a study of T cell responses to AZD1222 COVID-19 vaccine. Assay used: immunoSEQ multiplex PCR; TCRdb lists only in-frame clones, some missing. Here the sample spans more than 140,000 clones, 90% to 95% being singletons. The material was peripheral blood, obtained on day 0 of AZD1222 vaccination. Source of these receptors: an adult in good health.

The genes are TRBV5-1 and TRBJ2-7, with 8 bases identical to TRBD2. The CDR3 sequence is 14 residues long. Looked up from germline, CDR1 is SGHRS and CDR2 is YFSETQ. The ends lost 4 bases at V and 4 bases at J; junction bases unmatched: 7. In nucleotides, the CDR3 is TGCGCCAGCAGCCCACGGGAGGGCCGGTACGAGCAGTACTTC. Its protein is CASSPREGRYEQYF.

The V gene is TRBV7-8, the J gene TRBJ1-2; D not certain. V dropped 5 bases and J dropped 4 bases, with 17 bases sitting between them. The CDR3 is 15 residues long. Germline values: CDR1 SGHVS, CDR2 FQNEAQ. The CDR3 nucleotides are TGTGCCAGCAGCCCAGGTGGGGTGGGAGGCTATGGCTACACCTTC. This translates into CASSPGGVGGYGYTF.

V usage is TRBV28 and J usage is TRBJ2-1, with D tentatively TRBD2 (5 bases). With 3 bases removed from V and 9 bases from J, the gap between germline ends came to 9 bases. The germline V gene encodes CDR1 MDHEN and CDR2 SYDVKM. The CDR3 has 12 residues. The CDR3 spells CASSFRGIEQFF. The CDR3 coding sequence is TGTGCCAGCAGTTTTAGAGGGATTGAGCAGTTCTTC.

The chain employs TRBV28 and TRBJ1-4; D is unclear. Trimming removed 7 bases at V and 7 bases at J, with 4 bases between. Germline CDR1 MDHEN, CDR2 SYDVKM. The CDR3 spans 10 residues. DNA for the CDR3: TGTGCCAGCAAAGGTGAAAAACTGTTTTTT. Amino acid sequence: CASKGEKLFF.

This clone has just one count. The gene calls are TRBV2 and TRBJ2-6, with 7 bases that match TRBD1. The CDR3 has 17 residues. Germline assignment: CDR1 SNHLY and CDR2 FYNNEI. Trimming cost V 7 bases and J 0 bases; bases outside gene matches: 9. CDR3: CASMRTGLYSGANVLTF. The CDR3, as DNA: TGTGCCAGCATGAGGACAGGACTTTACTCTGGGGCCAACGTCCTGACTTTC.

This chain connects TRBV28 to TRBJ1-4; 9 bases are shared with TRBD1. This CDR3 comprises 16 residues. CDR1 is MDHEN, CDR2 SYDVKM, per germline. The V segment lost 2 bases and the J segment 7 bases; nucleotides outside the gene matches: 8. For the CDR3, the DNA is TGTGCCAGCAGTTTACTTTTACAGGGGGCAGGTGAAAAACTGTTTTTT. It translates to CASSLLLQGAGEKLFF.

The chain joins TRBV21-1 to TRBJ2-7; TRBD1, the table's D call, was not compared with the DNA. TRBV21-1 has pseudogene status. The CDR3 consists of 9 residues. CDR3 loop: CASSKGQGF. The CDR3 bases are TGTGCCAGCAGCAAAGGACAGGGATTC.

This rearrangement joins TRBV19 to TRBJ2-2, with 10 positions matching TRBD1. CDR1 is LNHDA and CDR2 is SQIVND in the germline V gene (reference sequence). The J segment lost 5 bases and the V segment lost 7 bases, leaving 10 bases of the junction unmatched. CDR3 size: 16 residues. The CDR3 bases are TGTGCCAGTACCCGGGGACAGGGGTCGGTTACCGGGGAGCTGTTTTTT. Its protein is CASTRGQGSVTGELFF.

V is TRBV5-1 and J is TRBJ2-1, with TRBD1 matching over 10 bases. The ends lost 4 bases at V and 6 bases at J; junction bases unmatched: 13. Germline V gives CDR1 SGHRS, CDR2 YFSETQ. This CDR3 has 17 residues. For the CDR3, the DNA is TGCGCCAGCAGCCCGCTTTTGACAGGGGGCGCCGTCAATGAGCAGTTCTTC. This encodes CASSPLLTGGAVNEQFF.

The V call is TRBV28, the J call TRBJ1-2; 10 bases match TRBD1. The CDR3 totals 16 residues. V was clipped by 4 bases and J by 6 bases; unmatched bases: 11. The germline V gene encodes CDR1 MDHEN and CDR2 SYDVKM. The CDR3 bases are TGTGCCAGCAGTTCACCCGGGACAGGGGCGATCAATGGCTACACCTTC. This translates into CASSSPGTGAINGYTF.

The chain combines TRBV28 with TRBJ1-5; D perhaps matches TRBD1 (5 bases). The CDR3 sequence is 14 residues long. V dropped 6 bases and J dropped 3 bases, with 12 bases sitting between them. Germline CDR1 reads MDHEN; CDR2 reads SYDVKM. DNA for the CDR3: TGTGCCAGCAGCCCGGGACGGACCAATCAGCCCCAGCATTTT. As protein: CASSPGRTNQPQHF.

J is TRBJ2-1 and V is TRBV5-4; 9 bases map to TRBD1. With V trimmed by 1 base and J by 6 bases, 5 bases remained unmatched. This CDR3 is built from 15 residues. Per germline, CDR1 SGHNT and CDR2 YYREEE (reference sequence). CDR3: CASSLSGQGTNEQFF. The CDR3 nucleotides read TGTGCCAGCAGCTTGTCGGGACAGGGAACCAATGAGCAGTTCTTC.

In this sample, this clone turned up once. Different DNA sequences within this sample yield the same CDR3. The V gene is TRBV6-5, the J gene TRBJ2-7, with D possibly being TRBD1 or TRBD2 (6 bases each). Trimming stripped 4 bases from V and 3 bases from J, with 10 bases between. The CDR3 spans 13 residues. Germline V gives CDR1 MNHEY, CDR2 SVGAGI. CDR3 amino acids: CASSSGAGYEQYF. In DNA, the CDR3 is TGTGCCAGCAGTTCGGGGGCGGGCTACGAGCAGTACTTC.

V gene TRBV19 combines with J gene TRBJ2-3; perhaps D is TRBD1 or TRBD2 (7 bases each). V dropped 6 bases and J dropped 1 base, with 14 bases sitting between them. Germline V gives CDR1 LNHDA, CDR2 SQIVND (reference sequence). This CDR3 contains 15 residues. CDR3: CASRPQGRGTDTQYF. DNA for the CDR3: TGTGCCAGTAGACCACAGGGGAGGGGCACAGATACGCAGTATTTT.

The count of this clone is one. CDR3 residues: CASSYGAGTGGTKQYF. The CDR3 DNA sequence: TGTGCCAGCAGTTACGGGGCCGGGACAGGGGGGACGAAGCAGTACTTC. J is TRBJ2-7 and V is TRBV6-5, with 11 nucleotides matching TRBD1. After removal of 2 bases from V and 8 bases from J, the junction contained 11 bases not matched to a gene. CDR3 size: 16 residues. CDR1 and CDR2 from the germline V gene are MNHEY and SVGAGI.

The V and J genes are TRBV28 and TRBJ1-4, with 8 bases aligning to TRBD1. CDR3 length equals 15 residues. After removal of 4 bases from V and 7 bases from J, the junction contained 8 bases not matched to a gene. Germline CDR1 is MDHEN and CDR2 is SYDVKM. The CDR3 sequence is CASSSISGTGEKLFF. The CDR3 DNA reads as TGTGCCAGCAGTTCGATCTCCGGGACAGGTGAAAAACTGTTTTTT.

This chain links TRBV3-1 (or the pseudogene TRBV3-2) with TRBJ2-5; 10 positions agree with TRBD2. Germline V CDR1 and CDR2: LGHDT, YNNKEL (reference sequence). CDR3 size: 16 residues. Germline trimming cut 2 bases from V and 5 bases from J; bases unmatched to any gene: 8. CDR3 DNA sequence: TGTGCCAGCAGCCAAAGAGTTAGCGGGAGGCAGGAGACCCAGTACTTC. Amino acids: CASSQRVSGRQETQYF.

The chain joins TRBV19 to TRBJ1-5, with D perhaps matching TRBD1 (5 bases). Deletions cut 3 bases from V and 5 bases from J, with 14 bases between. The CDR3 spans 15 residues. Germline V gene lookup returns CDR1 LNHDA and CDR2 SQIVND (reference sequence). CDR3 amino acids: CASSMGPTVYQPQHF. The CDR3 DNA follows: TGTGCCAGTAGTATGGGGCCGACAGTTTATCAGCCCCAGCATTTT.

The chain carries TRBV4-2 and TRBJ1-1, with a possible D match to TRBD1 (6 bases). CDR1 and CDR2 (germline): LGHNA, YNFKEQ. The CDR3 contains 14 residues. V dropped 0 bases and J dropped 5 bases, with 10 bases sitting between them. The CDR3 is CASSQDSGTTEAFF. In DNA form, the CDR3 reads TGTGCCAGCAGCCAAGATTCGGGGACAACTGAAGCTTTCTTT.

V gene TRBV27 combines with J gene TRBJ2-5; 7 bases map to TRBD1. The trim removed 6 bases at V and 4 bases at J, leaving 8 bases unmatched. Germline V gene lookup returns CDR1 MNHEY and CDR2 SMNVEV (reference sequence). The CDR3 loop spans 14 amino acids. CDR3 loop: CASSSTGFRETQYF. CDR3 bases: TGTGCCAGCAGCTCGACAGGGTTCAGAGAGACCCAGTACTTC.

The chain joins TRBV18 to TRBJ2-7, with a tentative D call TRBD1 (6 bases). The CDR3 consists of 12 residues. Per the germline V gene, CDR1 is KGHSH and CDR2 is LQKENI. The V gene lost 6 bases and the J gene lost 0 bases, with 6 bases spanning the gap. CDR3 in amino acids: CASSDSSYEQYF. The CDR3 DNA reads TGTGCCAGCTCGGACAGCTCCTACGAGCAGTACTTC.

The CDR3 nucleotides read TGTGCCAGCAGCTGGGGTGGAGGTACCGGGGAGCTGTTTTTT. Translated, it gives CASSWGGGTGELFF. The chain links TRBV27 to TRBJ2-2; a weak D match, TRBD2 (5 bases). Between the trimmed V and J ends, which lost 6 bases and 5 bases, there was a span of 13 bases. This CDR3 spans 14 amino acids. CDR1 MNHEY and CDR2 SMNVEV come from the germline V gene (reference sequence).

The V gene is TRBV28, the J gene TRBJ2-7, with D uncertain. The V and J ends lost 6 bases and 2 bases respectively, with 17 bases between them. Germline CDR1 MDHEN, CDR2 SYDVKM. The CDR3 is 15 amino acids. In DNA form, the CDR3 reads TGTGCCAGCAGCCCCGCGGCATCCCTCACCTACGAGCAGTACTTC. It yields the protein CASSPAASLTYEQYF.

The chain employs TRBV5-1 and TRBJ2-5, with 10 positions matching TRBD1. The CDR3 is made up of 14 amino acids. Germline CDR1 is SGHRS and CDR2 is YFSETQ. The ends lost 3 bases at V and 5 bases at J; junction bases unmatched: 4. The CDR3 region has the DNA TGCGCCAGCAGCTGGGGACAGGGGATCGAGACCCAGTACTTC. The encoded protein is CASSWGQGIETQYF.